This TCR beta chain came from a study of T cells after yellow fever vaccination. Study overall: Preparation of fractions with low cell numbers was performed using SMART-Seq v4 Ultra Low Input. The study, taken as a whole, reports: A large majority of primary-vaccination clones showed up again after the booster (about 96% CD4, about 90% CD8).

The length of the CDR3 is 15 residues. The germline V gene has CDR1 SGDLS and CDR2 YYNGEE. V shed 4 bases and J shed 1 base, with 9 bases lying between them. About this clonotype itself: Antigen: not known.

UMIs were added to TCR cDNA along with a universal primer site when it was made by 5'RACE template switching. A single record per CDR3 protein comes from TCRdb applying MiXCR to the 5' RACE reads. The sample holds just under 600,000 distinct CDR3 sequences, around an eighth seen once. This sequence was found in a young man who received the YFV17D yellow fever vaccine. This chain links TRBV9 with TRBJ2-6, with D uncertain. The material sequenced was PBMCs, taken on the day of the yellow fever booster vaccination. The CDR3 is CASSSDPSGANVLTF. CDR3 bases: TGTGCCAGCAGCTCCGACCCATCTGGGGCCAACGTCCTGACTTTC.